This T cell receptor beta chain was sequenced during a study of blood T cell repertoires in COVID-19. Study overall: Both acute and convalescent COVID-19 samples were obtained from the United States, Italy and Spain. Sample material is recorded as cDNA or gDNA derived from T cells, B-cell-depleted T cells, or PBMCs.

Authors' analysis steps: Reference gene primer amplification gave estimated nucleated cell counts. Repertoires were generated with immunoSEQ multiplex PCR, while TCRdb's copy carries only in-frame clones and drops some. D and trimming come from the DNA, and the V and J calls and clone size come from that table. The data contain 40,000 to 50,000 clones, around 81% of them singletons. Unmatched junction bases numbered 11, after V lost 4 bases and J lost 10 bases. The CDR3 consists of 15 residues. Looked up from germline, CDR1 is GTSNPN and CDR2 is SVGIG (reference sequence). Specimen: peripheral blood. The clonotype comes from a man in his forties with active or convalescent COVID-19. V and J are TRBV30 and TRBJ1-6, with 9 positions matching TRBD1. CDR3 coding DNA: TGTGCCTGGACTGTAGGGACAGGGCGGGGATCACCCCTCCACTTT. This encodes CAWTVGTGRGSPLHF. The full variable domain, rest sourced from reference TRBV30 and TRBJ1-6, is SQTIHQWPATLVQPVGSPLSLECTVEGTSNPNLYWYRQAAGRGLQLLFYSVGIGQISSEVPQNLSASRPQDRQFILSSKKLLLSDSGFYLCAWTVGTGRGSPLHFGNGTRLTVT.